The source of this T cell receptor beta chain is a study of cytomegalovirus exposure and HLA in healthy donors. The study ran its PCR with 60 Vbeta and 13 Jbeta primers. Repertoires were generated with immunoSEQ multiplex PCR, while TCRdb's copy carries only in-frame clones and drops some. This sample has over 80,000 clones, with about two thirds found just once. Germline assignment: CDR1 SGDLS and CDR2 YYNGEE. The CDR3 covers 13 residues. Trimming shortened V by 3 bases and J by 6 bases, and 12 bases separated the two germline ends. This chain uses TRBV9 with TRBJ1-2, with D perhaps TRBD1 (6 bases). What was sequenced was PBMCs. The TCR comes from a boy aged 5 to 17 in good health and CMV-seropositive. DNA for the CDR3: TGTGCCAGCAGCGCAACAGGGAAAAATGGCTACACCTTC. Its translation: CASSATGKNGYTF.